This T cell receptor (beta chain) was sequenced in a study of blood T cell repertoires in COVID-19. Study overall: T cells, B-cell-depleted T cells, or PBMCs supplied cDNA or gDNA.

In germline, CDR1 is SGHRS, CDR2 YFSETQ. CDR3 size: 15 residues. The V and J ends lost 4 bases and 3 bases, in that order; junction bases with no gene match: 5. Participants, roughly 18 to 89 years old, spanned 24 US areas. Allocation to cohorts depended on clinical history reported by the participants. TCRdb's copy holds only in-frame clones and misses some; the assay was immunoSEQ multiplex PCR. The sample lists 150,000 or so clones, around four fifths occurring once. The sequence was obtained from a woman aged 45-59 years who had recovered from COVID-19. Sequenced sample: PBMCs or T cells enriched from blood (not recorded which). The genes are TRBV5-1 and TRBJ1-3; 9 bases map to TRBD1. The CDR3 here is CASSQQGASGNTIYF. CDR3 in DNA: TGCGCCAGCAGCCAACAGGGGGCGAGTGGAAACACCATATATTTT.